Here is one TCR beta chain with its context. Its antigen is still unknown. The junction departs from germline at one end; a sequencing error may be responsible. None of the patients had undergone any treatment ahead of thyroid surgery. Authors' analysis steps: Across clinicopathological groups, CDR3 differences served as the basis for building a distant-metastasis classifier for papillary thyroid cancer. Using MiXCR, TCRdb re-called clones from the PCR reads. TCRdb, not the original authors, processed these V and J calls. Of roughly 34,000 clones listed, approximately 40% are singletons. The data are from a study of metastatic and nonmetastatic thyroid tumors. Study at large: Repertoires were compared across blood and tumor or nodule tissue from malignant and benign thyroid patients. Study conclusions and caveats: According to reports, the diversity of TCR beta was significantly higher in malignant thyroid tumors than in benign nodules, and this held in both blood and tumor samples.

CDR1 and CDR2 (germline): SGHRS, YFSETQ. The CDR3 consists of 15 residues. Sample: tumor tissue. The chain recombines TRBV5-1 with TRBJ2-1; 9 bases match TRBD2. This receptor was taken from a female donor with papillary thyroid cancer or a benign thyroid nodule (not recorded which). Some clones in this sample may be carry-over from other donors' samples. This chain's CDR3 is CASSLLREGYNERFF. The DNA of the CDR3 is TGCGCCAGCAGCTTGTTGCGGGAGGGGTACAATGAGCGGTTCTTC.